Each of the 13 T cell receptor beta chains below was sequenced from the same sample in a study of cytomegalovirus exposure and HLA in healthy donors. PCR involved 60 Vbeta and 13 Jbeta primers. Clones were sequenced by immunoSEQ multiplex PCR, and TCRdb holds only the in-frame ones, with some missing. Found here are about 180,000 clones, around 81% of them singletons; the top ten hold around 6%. Material: PBMCs. The receptors here all came from a man aged 40-55 years in good health and CMV-seronegative.

The rearrangement joins TRBV30 to TRBJ2-7, with D uncertain. This CDR3 region has 14 residues. CDR1 GTSNPN and CDR2 SVGIG come from the germline V gene (reference sequence). V was shortened by 0 bases and J by 4 bases, with 13 bases between the two germline ends. The chain's CDR3 is CAWSVPPGLYEQYF. CDR3 coding DNA: TGTGCCTGGAGTGTACCCCCCGGTCTTTACGAGCAGTACTTC.

This sequence joins TRBV30 and TRBJ2-5; 9 bases fit TRBD1. Germline values: CDR1 GTSNPN, CDR2 SVGIG (reference sequence). The CDR3 covers 15 residues. V shed 8 bases and J 5 bases; nucleotides not matched to a gene: 15. In nucleotides, the CDR3 is TGTGCCACGACACCTACACAGGGGGCAAGGGAGACCCAGTACTTC. Translating gives CATTPTQGARETQYF.

The genes are TRBV6-1 and TRBJ1-4; possibly TRBD1 for D (6 bases). The CDR3 sequence is 15 residues long. Trimming left V 7 bases short and J 1 base short, with 13 bases between. In germline, CDR1 is MNHNS, CDR2 SASEGT. DNA of the CDR3: TGTGCCAGCACCTTAAGCAGGGGAACTAATGAAAAACTGTTTTTT. Encoded protein: CASTLSRGTNEKLFF.

This clone was recorded only once. The rearrangement joins TRBV18 to TRBJ2-2; 8 nucleotides line up with TRBD2. This CDR3 is 14 amino acids long. Germline V lookup: CDR1 KGHSH, CDR2 LQKENI. With V trimmed by 8 bases and J by 5 bases, 7 bases remained unmatched. CDR3 protein: CASTPGLDTGELFF. In nucleotides, the CDR3 is TGTGCCAGCACGCCGGGACTAGATACCGGGGAGCTGTTTTTT.

J is TRBJ2-1 and V is TRBV10-3; TRBD1 agrees at 9 bases. With 6 bases clipped from V and 7 bases from J, the junction kept 7 bases outside the gene matches. Germline values: CDR1 ENHRY, CDR2 SYGVKD. The length of the CDR3 is 14 residues. DNA for the CDR3: TGTGCCATCAGACTAGGACAGGGGATGAATGAGCAGTTCTTC. Protein product: CAIRLGQGMNEQFF.

The CDR3: CASRTGGTGTEAFF. CDR3 in DNA: TGTGCCAGCAGGACAGGGGGCACGGGCACTGAAGCTTTCTTT. The chain carries TRBV6-1 and TRBJ1-1; 10 nucleotides match TRBD1. Germline CDR1 is MNHNS and CDR2 is SASEGT. The ends lost 6 bases at V and 4 bases at J; junction bases unmatched: 5. This CDR3 has 14 amino acids.

The V gene is TRBV6-1, the J gene TRBJ1-2, with a possible D match to TRBD1 (6 bases). The CDR3 covers 14 residues. Trimming removed 2 bases from V and 5 bases from J, with 12 bases in between. Germline V gene data show CDR1 as MNHNS and CDR2 as SASEGT. As DNA, the CDR3 is TGTGCCAGCAGTGAATCGGGGGGCTGGTATGGCTACACCTTC. It specifies CASSESGGWYGYTF.

The chain carries TRBV19 and TRBJ1-5, with D perhaps matching TRBD1 (5 bases). Germline CDR1 reads LNHDA; CDR2 reads SQIVND (reference sequence). The CDR3 runs to 17 residues. The ends were cut back, 0 bases at V and 0 bases at J, with 12 bases in the middle. The CDR3 here is CASSIDLAGDSNQPQHF. The CDR3 DNA reads TGTGCCAGTAGTATAGATCTAGCGGGGGATAGCAATCAGCCCCAGCATTTT.

The chain recombines TRBV18 with TRBJ1-4, with D perhaps TRBD1 (6 bases). CDR1 and CDR2 (germline): KGHSH, LQKENI. The CDR3 contains 15 residues. V shed 5 bases and J shed 12 bases, with 22 bases lying between them. The CDR3 DNA follows: TGTGCCAGCTCAGATTTGGGGGCCCTTCAAAGTGAACTGTTTTTT. Its protein is CASSDLGALQSELFF.

The chain is built from TRBV5-1 and TRBJ2-3; 9 bases match TRBD2. Germline V CDR1 and CDR2: SGHRS, YFSETQ. The junction had 4 bases not matched to a gene; V was cut back by 8 bases and J by 0 bases. CDR3 size: 14 residues. The CDR3 is CASRGLASTDTQYF. DNA for the CDR3: TGCGCCAGTCGCGGACTAGCGAGCACAGATACGCAGTATTTT.

The genes are TRBV18 and TRBJ1-1; 7 nucleotides agree with TRBD1. Germline V lookup: CDR1 KGHSH, CDR2 LQKENI. Trimming cost V 3 bases and J 9 bases; bases outside gene matches: 7. CDR3 size: 13 residues. In DNA, the CDR3 is TGTGCCAGCTCACCGAGAACAGGGGAGAAAGCTTTCTTT. This sequence encodes CASSPRTGEKAFF.

This chain connects TRBV9 to TRBJ2-3; 9 nucleotides align to TRBD2. In germline, CDR1 is SGDLS, CDR2 YYNGEE. The junction had 5 bases not matched to a gene; V was cut back by 2 bases and J by 1 base. The CDR3 consists of 16 residues. CDR3 bases: TGTGCCAGCAGCGTGCGCGGGAGGGGTGGCACAGATACGCAGTATTTT. Translating it yields CASSVRGRGGTDTQYF. Drawing the rest from reference TRBV9 and TRBJ2-3, the complete variable domain is DSGVTQTPKHLITATGQRVTLRCSPRSGDLSVYWYQQSLDQGLQFLIQYYNGEERAKGNILERFSAQQFPDLHSELNLSSLELGDSALYFCASSVRGRGGTDTQYFGPGTRLTVL.

The V and J genes are TRBV6-6 and TRBJ1-5, with a tentative D call TRBD1 (6 bases). The germline CDR1 and CDR2 sequences are MNHNY and SVGAGI (reference sequence). V shed 0 bases and J shed 7 bases, with 16 bases lying between them. CDR3 length equals 16 residues. CDR3 in DNA: TGTGCCAGCAGTTACTCGGGTGGGGGGGCAGGGCAGCCCCAGCATTTT. Protein product: CASSYSGGGAGQPQHF.